This is a list of T cell receptor beta chains from one sample in a study of PD-1 blockade in classical Hodgkin lymphoma. The repertoire was sequenced with immunoSEQ multiplex PCR; TCRdb's copy has only in-frame clones and lacks some. Of 37,000 or so clones in the sample, around 88% were seen once. Sequencing was performed on peripheral blood mononuclear cells (PBMCs), taken before the second cycle of nivolumab. These receptors were obtained from a human donor with classical Hodgkin lymphoma. CDR3s leave out the opening cysteine and the closing phenylalanine or tryptophan.

v_call cdr3_aa
TRBV27 ASSLLGAGETQY
TRBV4-1 ASSPRDYNEQF
TRBV27 ASSFTGGPQH
TRBV30 AWSWDTDQPQH
TRBV25-1 ASSGIAIEAGQETQY
TRBV11-3 ASSPTDFYGYT
TRBV6-5 ASSYGGEAVQY
TRBV5-1 ASSPPGLVGRNEQF
TRBV6-5 ASSYSHSSNQPQH
TRBV7-8 ASSWAANSNQPQH
TRBV18 ASSPRSTGGLSNQPQH
TRBV6-5 ASSSRPEVNQPQH
TRBV10-3 AISETGEYEQY
TRBV19 ASSASGTGYGYT
TRBV7-2 ASSLKPSNTGELF
TRBV2 ASSETPQLGGRAEQY
TRBV11-3 ASSLGRTGFANTGELF
TRBV6-5 ASSYRTRMPVNTQY
TRBV10-1 ASRPTSDNTGELF
TRBV5-4 ASSLGGGRAHAEAF
TRBV5-6 ASRQGLLTRYEQY
TRBV30 AWSRGGYEQY
TRBV5-6 ASRQGLLTRYEQY
TRBV19 ASSQSGLADEQY
TRBV2 ASMGQAYNEQF
TRBV7-9 ASSFLAGGPGTDTQY
TRBV9 ASSVMGDINEQF
TRBV15 ATALGRAEAF
TRBV6-6 ASHLTGTTNEKLF
TRBV7-2 ASSFGTNREKLF
TRBV7-3 ASSDGFNQPQH
TRBV7-2 ASSPGQGIALNQPQH
TRBV7-9 ASSLGNQPQH
TRBV19 ASSIIYSGGNTEAF
TRBV9 ASSVAGEKLF
TRBV6-6 ASRPPSGRAAEQF
TRBV4-1 ASSQEILAYEQF
TRBV6-5 ASSYEGGYEQY
TRBV5-1 ASSLEATGTGWGEQY
TRBV9 ASSLGTGYEKLF
TRBV6-5 ASSGRDPGLDTQY
TRBV28 ASSGGKRETQY
TRBV25-1 ASSQIEGGWKGSGYT
TRBV6-1 ASITQQGANGYT
TRBV5-8 ASSSGSSDTQY
TRBV7-8 ASSLNTGVTEAF
TRBV30 AWSIGNSGNTIY
TRBV5-1 ASSLVQDTYEQY
TRBV27 ASRPLPGQSSYNEQF
TRBV2 ASRRQGSYEQY
TRBV6-1 ASSEVGSNEQF
TRBV27 ASSPPGRGGIWIDTQY
TRBV19 ASSIRAGTGDYEQY
TRBV6-5 ASRAQANYGYT
TRBV19 ASSITGFGYT
TRBV27 ASSLSMTASGPQH
TRBV6-1 ASSEAPSGSLETQY
TRBV5-6 ASSFKGLYEQY
TRBV4-2 ASSLAASGTYEQY
TRBV28 ASRRGTGVAQPQH